This record looks at one T cell receptor beta chain sequence and its context. Its antigen is unknown. Qualities for individual bases were not recorded, and no much larger clone is one base off. This specimen belongs to a study of Tregs in tolerant kidney transplant recipients (dated by TCRdb to between 2017 and 2020). For the wider study: TCRbeta sequencing was used in the study to identify donor-specific regulatory T cells before combined kidney and bone marrow transplantation, and the identified cells were then tracked after transplant.

For TCRbeta CDR3 sequencing, genomic DNA from the sorted cells was extracted using the QIAGEN DNeasy Blood and Tissue Kit. High-throughput TCRbeta CDR3 sequencing was carried out commercially through immunoSEQ, with PCR amplification with bias correction and internal controls included. In the paper's pipeline: Unique productive TCRbeta sequences were defined by CDR3 nucleotide sequence where primers matched, otherwise by CDR3 amino acid sequence with Vbeta and Jbeta genes. To correct for sorting error, sequences found in more than one sorted population at a frequency ratio of 2:1 or less were discarded, and the remaining shared sequences were assigned to the population with the higher frequency. Donor-reactive sequences were defined as at least 5-fold expanded in CFSE-low cells versus unstimulated cells, with frequency of at least 0.01% in CFSE-low cells. Jensen-Shannon divergence, calculated on the top 100 TCRbeta sequences ranked by frequency, was used to quantify repertoire divergence. When a sample had multiple sequencing runs, each run was corrected for sorting error separately and the runs were then pooled. Not all clones reach the TCRdb copy of this immuneACCESS table, which keeps in-frame sequences only. Checked studies attribute under half of the gap to unresolved V genes and leave the rest unexplained. V and J calls and clone size follow that table, whereas D and trimming were derived from the DNA. The sample has about 50,000 clones on record, roughly nine tenths of them singletons. The ten largest clonotypes hold around 16% of the sample.

Related donors were used in the transplants with nonmyeloablative bone marrow transplantation, and mixed chimerism was transient in the human trials. Unstimulated Tregs (CD4+CD25+CD127-), CD4+ non-Tregs (CD4+CD25-), CD4 and CD8 cells were FACS-sorted from thawed PBMCs. The patients were a few recipients of combined kidney and bone marrow transplants from the ITN036ST trial, and samples were available only for these trial subjects. Healthy control blood was separated into PBMCs by Ficoll density gradient and cryopreserved, and patient PBMCs were collected both before and after transplant. Overall study outcomes, separate from this receptor: Because the study included only a small number of patients, the results must be confirmed in larger populations and under other immunosuppression protocols. Expanding Tregs with activated donor B cells appeared to identify the most biologically relevant and donor-specific TCRbeta repertoire. In tolerant patients, the expansion of donor-specific Tregs was greater than global Treg expansion, suggesting that the expansion was antigen-driven rather than nonspecific. Although technical replication error seemed to be minimal, the question of biological reproducibility was not addressed directly. Because the PCR primers were changed over time for some patients, nucleotide-level comparison could not be performed across the samples from those patients.

The sequenced sample was CD8+ T cells from blood (PBMCs), obtained 12 months after the transplant. The TCR sequence derives from a human patient who received a combined kidney and bone marrow transplant. After a transplant, not all T cells may be the patient's own; some may come from the graft donor.

The sequenced DNA: TGCGCCAGCAGCCAAATGACAGGGACCACAGATACGCAGTATTTT. Its translation reads: CASSQMTGTTDTQYF. The chain is assembled from TRBV4-1 and TRBJ2-3; the junction holds 7 bases that match TRBD1. The CDR3, cysteine through phenylalanine, is 15 amino acids long. Solely the CDR3 DNA is kept, with 45 bases framed from the first base. In the germline V gene, CDR1 corresponds to MGHRA and CDR2 to YSYEKL. Clipping removes 2 bases from V and 2 bases from J, with 4 as the unmatched junction base count.